Following are 23 T cell receptor beta chains from one sample sequenced in a study of cytomegalovirus exposure and HLA in healthy donors (dated by TCRdb to about 2017). The library relied on the immunoSEQ multiplex PCR assay. For the multiplex PCR, a mixture combining 60 forward primers for TCR Vbeta segments and 13 reverse primers for TCR Jbeta segments was used. Held by TCRdb, this immuneACCESS table contains in-frame sequences only and omits some clones. Under half of the omission traces to an unresolved V gene where checked; the cause of the rest is unknown. Within this sample are around 130,000 clones, with roughly 79% of them counted one time only. In total, the top ten clones hold around 2% of the sample. Sequencing input: PBMCs. The receptors derive from a woman aged 40 to 50 in good health and CMV-seronegative.

This chain joins TRBV19 and TRBJ2-3, with D possibly being TRBD1 (6 bases). Trimming stripped 4 bases from V and 4 bases from J, with 12 bases between. The CDR3 totals 14 residues. Germline-derived CDR1 and CDR2 are LNHDA and SQIVND (reference sequence). CDR3 sequence (DNA): TGTGCCAGTAGTAACACAGGGAGCGCAGATACGCAGTATTTT. Translated, it gives CASSNTGSADTQYF.

V is TRBV6-5 and J is TRBJ1-1; maybe TRBD1 (6 bases). Germline lookup yields CDR1 MNHEY and CDR2 SVGAGI. Trimming took off 8 bases at V and 0 bases at J, with 16 bases between the two ends. The CDR3 spans 15 residues. Here the CDR3 DNA reads TGTGCCAGCTTTGTCCCGGGACATTTGAACACTGAAGCTTTCTTT. Amino acids: CASFVPGHLNTEAFF.

This chain connects TRBV6-1 to TRBJ1-3, with D perhaps TRBD1 (6 bases). Germline loops: CDR1 MNHNS, CDR2 SASEGT. V dropped 7 bases and J dropped 0 bases, with 13 bases sitting between them. The CDR3 consists of 15 residues. The CDR3 region is CASIRDIYSGNTIYF. The CDR3 DNA sequence: TGTGCCAGCATTAGGGACATCTACTCTGGAAACACCATATATTTT.

The chain uses TRBV29-1 and TRBJ2-3, with 7 positions matching TRBD1. With 7 bases clipped from V and 4 bases from J, the junction kept 5 bases outside the gene matches. The CDR3 consists of 12 residues. The germline gives CDR1 SQVTM, CDR2 ANQGSEA. The CDR3 DNA sequence: TGCAGCGATACAGGGGTCTCAGATACGCAGTATTTT. Amino acids: CSDTGVSDTQYF.

The chain links TRBV11-2 to TRBJ2-7; weak D call: TRBD1 (5 bases). The V gene's germline CDR1 is SGHAT and CDR2 FQNNGV. The germline V and J ends were trimmed by 7 bases and 7 bases, with 14 bases remaining between them. The CDR3 is 12 residues long. The CDR3 nucleotides are TGTGCCAGCACCGACCTAGGACAAGAGCAGTACTTC. Protein: CASTDLGQEQYF.

The chain couples TRBV2 to TRBJ1-5; no clear D gene. CDR3 length: 13 residues. CDR1 is SNHLY, CDR2 FYNNEI, per germline. Trimming shortened V by 6 bases and J by 3 bases, and 9 bases separated the two germline ends. CDR3 loop: CASRRDFNQPQHF. DNA of the CDR3: TGTGCCAGCAGGAGGGATTTCAATCAGCCCCAGCATTTT.

This clone came up once. V usage is TRBV27 and J usage is TRBJ2-7, with a possible D match to TRBD1 (6 bases). The CDR3 extends over 16 amino acids. Germline V gives CDR1 MNHEY, CDR2 SMNVEV (reference sequence). Deletions cut 4 bases from V and 1 base from J, with 17 bases between. This CDR3 is CASSSLQGWNSYEQYF. CDR3 DNA: TGTGCCAGCAGTTCCCTTCAGGGGTGGAATTCCTACGAGCAGTACTTC.

The J gene is TRBJ2-5, the V gene TRBV28; a weak D match, TRBD2 (5 bases). Germline loops: CDR1 MDHEN, CDR2 SYDVKM. V was trimmed by 2 bases and J by 0 bases, leaving 10 bases between them. This CDR3 has 15 residues. The CDR3 here is CASSLATRYQETQYF. As DNA, the CDR3 is TGTGCCAGCAGTTTAGCTACTAGGTACCAAGAGACCCAGTACTTC.

This chain joins TRBV27 and TRBJ1-1; 8 positions match TRBD1. CDR3 length: 15 residues. V lost 5 bases, J lost 8 bases, and 13 bases stayed unmatched. Germline CDR1 MNHEY, CDR2 SMNVEV (reference sequence). Here the CDR3 DNA reads TGTGCCAGCAGTCCAACCGGACAGGGAAGGTTCGAAGCTTTCTTT. It is translated as CASSPTGQGRFEAFF.

The chain recombines TRBV18 with TRBJ1-6; D may be TRBD1 (5 bases). The CDR3 covers 20 residues. Germline CDR1 KGHSH, CDR2 LQKENI. Trimming left V 2 bases short and J 4 bases short, with 24 bases between. CDR3 nucleotides: TGTGCCAGCTCACCATCCGAGTCGATTGGCAGGGTCATTTATAATTCACCCCTCCACTTT. Amino acids: CASSPSESIGRVIYNSPLHF.

The J gene is TRBJ2-7, the V gene TRBV13; tentatively, D is TRBD1 (6 bases). Trimming cost V 2 bases and J 0 bases, with 29 bases left between them. This CDR3 has 21 residues. Looked up from germline, CDR1 is PRHDT and CDR2 is FYEKMQ (reference sequence). CDR3 coding DNA: TGTGCCAGCAGCTTACGAGCCCCCGCAGGGGCCATCTTCCGTAGCTCCTACGAGCAGTACTTC. Its translation is CASSLRAPAGAIFRSSYEQYF.

The chain has TRBV28 and TRBJ2-7; 9 positions match TRBD1. Looked up from germline, CDR1 is MDHEN and CDR2 is SYDVKM. Germline trimming cut 3 bases from V and 3 bases from J; bases unmatched to any gene: 6. The CDR3 totals 15 residues. The CDR3 bases are TGTGCCAGCAGTTTCTTATTGGGACAGGGCTACGAGCAGTACTTC. Translated: CASSFLLGQGYEQYF. Supplemented by reference TRBV28 and TRBJ2-7, the full variable domain reads DVKVTQSSRYLVKRTGEKVFLECVQDMDHENMFWYRQDPGLGLRLIYFSYDVKMKEKGDIPEGYSVSREKKERFSLILESASTNQTSMYLCASSFLLGQGYEQYFGPGTRLTVT.

V usage is TRBV28 and J usage is TRBJ1-2; 8 bases are a match to TRBD1. Germline CDR1 and CDR2: MDHEN and SYDVKM. Trimming removed 5 bases from V and 2 bases from J; junction bases left unmatched: 7. This CDR3 region has 15 residues. CDR3 sequence reads: CASSKDREPNYGYTF. The CDR3 region has the DNA TGTGCCAGCAGTAAGGACAGGGAACCGAACTATGGCTACACCTTC.

This clone was seen a handful of times. The CDR3 loop is CASRVRGHNSPLHF. The CDR3 DNA reads TGTGCCAGCAGGGTCAGGGGGCACAATTCACCCCTCCACTTT. The chain joins TRBV27 to TRBJ1-6, with TRBD1 matching over 8 bases. The V gene's germline CDR1 is MNHEY and CDR2 SMNVEV (reference sequence). The CDR3 loop spans 14 amino acids. Trimming at V came to 6 bases and at J to 7 bases, leaving 5 bases not matched to a gene.

The chain carries TRBV6-1 and TRBJ2-1, with a weak D call TRBD1 (5 bases). The CDR3 is made up of 12 amino acids. Trimming pared 4 bases from V and 6 bases from J, leaving 7 bases between. CDR1 and CDR2 (germline): MNHNS, SASEGT. In nucleotides, the CDR3 is TGTGCCAGCAGTGGAGACAGCAATGAGCAGTTCTTC. This encodes CASSGDSNEQFF.

V and J are TRBV18 and TRBJ2-3; 14 bases align to TRBD2. CDR3 length: 20 residues. CDR1 KGHSH and CDR2 LQKENI come from the germline V gene. Trimming cost V 2 bases and J 0 bases; bases outside gene matches: 10. DNA of the CDR3: TGTGCCAGCTCACCAATGCCGGGACTAGCGGGAGCCTCCAGCACAGATACGCAGTATTTT. It translates to CASSPMPGLAGASSTDTQYF.

The chain carries TRBV5-6 and TRBJ2-7; the D gene is possibly TRBD2 (6 bases). Trimming shortened V by 2 bases and J by 2 bases, and 11 bases separated the two germline ends. The CDR3 spans 14 residues. In germline, CDR1 is SGHDT, CDR2 YYEEEE. The CDR3 region is CASSFSGAAYEQYF. CDR3 nucleotide sequence: TGTGCCAGCAGCTTCTCGGGAGCGGCCTACGAGCAGTACTTC. The full variable domain, in which reference TRBV5-6 and TRBJ2-7 provide the parts outside the CDR3, is DAGVTQSPTHLIKTRGQQVTLRCSPKSGHDTVSWYQQALGQGPQFIFQYYEEEERQRGNFPDRFSGHQFPNYSSELNVNALLLGDSALYLCASSFSGAAYEQYFGPGTRLTVT.

The chain combines TRBV25-1 with TRBJ2-3; 7 positions agree with TRBD1. This CDR3 spans 13 amino acids. The germline gives CDR1 MGHDK, CDR2 SYGVNS. V shed 5 bases and J 7 bases; nucleotides not matched to a gene: 6. CDR3 DNA: TGTGCCAGCAGTCTGGGACAGCGATATACGCAGTATTTT. Translating gives CASSLGQRYTQYF.

V usage is TRBV29-1 and J usage is TRBJ1-1; 7 bases map to TRBD1. The CDR3 covers 11 residues. CDR1 and CDR2 from the germline V gene are SQVTM and ANQGSEA. The V gene end was trimmed by 7 bases and the J gene end by 7 bases; junction bases not matched to a gene: 6. The CDR3 reads CSGRTGYEAFF. The DNA for the CDR3 is TGCAGCGGCCGGACAGGATATGAAGCTTTCTTT.

This clone came up a few times. V and J are TRBV7-9 and TRBJ1-1; no clear D gene. Germline loops: CDR1 SEHNR, CDR2 FQNEAQ (reference sequence). The CDR3 extends over 13 amino acids. V was shortened by 7 bases and J by 4 bases, with 13 bases between the two germline ends. CDR3 in amino acids: CASTPRGGTEAFF. In DNA, the CDR3 is TGTGCCAGCACCCCCCGAGGAGGCACTGAAGCTTTCTTT.

The J gene is TRBJ1-1, the V gene TRBV5-1; no clear D gene. V lost 4 bases and J 5 bases, leaving 9 bases between the germline ends. CDR1 is SGHRS, CDR2 YFSETQ, per germline. The CDR3 spans 12 residues. CDR3 nucleotide sequence: TGCGCCAGCAGCCACGGGGAGACTGAAGCTTTCTTT. This encodes CASSHGETEAFF.

V usage is TRBV2 and J usage is TRBJ2-4, with TRBD1 matching 10 bases. The CDR3 runs to 16 residues. With V trimmed by 4 bases and J by 0 bases, 3 bases remained unmatched. Germline loops: CDR1 SNHLY, CDR2 FYNNEI. The CDR3: CASSVGQGVAKNIQYF. The CDR3 DNA sequence: TGTGCCAGCAGTGTTGGACAGGGGGTAGCCAAAAACATTCAGTACTTC.

This clone was counted only a few times. This chain links TRBV7-9 with TRBJ1-1, with no clear D. CDR3 length: 13 residues. V shed 1 base and J shed 6 bases, with 9 bases lying between them. From germline, CDR1 is SEHNR and CDR2 FQNEAQ (reference sequence). CDR3: CASSLGQVAEAFF. The CDR3 bases are TGTGCCAGCAGCTTAGGTCAGGTCGCTGAAGCTTTCTTT.